The 6 T cell receptor beta chains below all came from one sample that was sequenced in a study of blood T cell repertoires in COVID-19. Method: immunoSEQ multiplex PCR; TCRdb's copy keeps in-frame clones and lacks some. The sample carries fewer than 300,000 clones, roughly 77% recorded once. The specimen was peripheral blood. Source of these receptors: a woman aged 80 or over with acute or convalescent COVID-19.

The chain combines TRBV28 with TRBJ2-6, with 7 bases matching TRBD2. V dropped 6 bases and J dropped 2; count of bases not matched to a gene: 4. The length of the CDR3 is 15 residues. The germline V gene encodes CDR1 MDHEN and CDR2 SYDVKM. The CDR3 here is CASRSSGAGANVLTF. The CDR3 DNA reads as TGTGCCAGCAGAAGCAGCGGGGCTGGGGCCAACGTCCTGACTTTC. Looking up the rest from reference TRBV28 and TRBJ2-6 gives the full variable domain: DVKVTQSSRYLVKRTGEKVFLECVQDMDHENMFWYRQDPGLGLRLIYFSYDVKMKEKGDIPEGYSVSREKKERFSLILESASTNQTSMYLCASRSSGAGANVLTFGAGSRLTVL.

The chain combines TRBV6-4 with TRBJ2-2, with 12 bases that match TRBD2. The CDR3 is 16 residues long. V shed 0 bases, J shed 6 bases, and the junction held 2 bases outside the gene matches. Per germline, CDR1 MRHNA and CDR2 SNTAGT. The CDR3 protein is CASSDSTSGGPGELFF. DNA of the CDR3: TGTGCCAGCAGTGACTCGACTAGCGGGGGCCCCGGGGAGCTGTTTTTT.

The chain couples TRBV7-9 to TRBJ1-3; TRBD1 might be the D (6 bases). The V end was cut by 1 base, the J end by 0 bases, with 10 bases between. Germline V gives CDR1 SEHNR, CDR2 FQNEAQ (reference sequence). The CDR3 has 16 amino acids. DNA for the CDR3: TGTGCCAGCAGCTTAGGTAGGGACACCTCTGGAAACACCATATATTTT. Translation: CASSLGRDTSGNTIYF.

This clone appeared once. The chain is built from TRBV5-1 and TRBJ2-3, with 7 bases fitting TRBD1. The junction had 11 bases not matched to a gene; V was cut back by 5 bases and J by 2 bases. Germline assignment: CDR1 SGHRS and CDR2 YFSETQ. The CDR3 covers 16 residues. The CDR3 DNA reads as TGCGCCAGCAGAAAAACCCCGGGACAGATCACAGATACGCAGTATTTT. Translation: CASRKTPGQITDTQYF.

The chain links TRBV5-6 to TRBJ2-3; 9 positions agree with TRBD1. The V and J ends lost 4 bases and 2 bases, in that order; junction bases with no gene match: 5. The CDR3 sequence is 15 residues long. Per the germline V gene, CDR1 is SGHDT and CDR2 is YYEEEE. CDR3 amino acids: CASSQGTGNTDTQYF. The DNA of the CDR3 is TGTGCCAGCAGCCAAGGGACAGGGAACACAGATACGCAGTATTTT. The variable domain in full, completed from reference TRBV5-6 and TRBJ2-3, reads DAGVTQSPTHLIKTRGQQVTLRCSPKSGHDTVSWYQQALGQGPQFIFQYYEEEERQRGNFPDRFSGHQFPNYSSELNVNALLLGDSALYLCASSQGTGNTDTQYFGPGTRLTVL.

This clone has just a few counts. V usage is TRBV2 and J usage is TRBJ1-3; D is unresolved. Germline V CDR1 and CDR2: SNHLY, FYNNEI. Trimming took off 9 bases at V and 0 bases at J, with 6 bases between the two ends. The CDR3 spans 12 residues. The CDR3 DNA follows: TGTGCCAGGAAGAGCTCTGGAAACACCATATATTTT. Translated: CARKSSGNTIYF.